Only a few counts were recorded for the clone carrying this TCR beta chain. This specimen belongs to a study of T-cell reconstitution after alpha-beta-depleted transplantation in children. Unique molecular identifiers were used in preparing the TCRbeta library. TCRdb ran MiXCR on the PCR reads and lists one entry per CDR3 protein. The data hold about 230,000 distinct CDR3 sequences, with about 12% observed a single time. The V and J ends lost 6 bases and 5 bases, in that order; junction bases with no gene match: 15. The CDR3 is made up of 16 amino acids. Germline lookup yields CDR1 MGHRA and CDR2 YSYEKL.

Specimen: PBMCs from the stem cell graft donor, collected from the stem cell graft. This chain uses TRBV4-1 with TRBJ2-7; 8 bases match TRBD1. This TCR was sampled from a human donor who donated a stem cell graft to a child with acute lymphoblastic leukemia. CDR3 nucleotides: TGCGCCAGCAGTCCCTACCAAGGACAGGGTAAACACGAGCAGTACTTC. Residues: CASSPYQGQGKHEQYF.